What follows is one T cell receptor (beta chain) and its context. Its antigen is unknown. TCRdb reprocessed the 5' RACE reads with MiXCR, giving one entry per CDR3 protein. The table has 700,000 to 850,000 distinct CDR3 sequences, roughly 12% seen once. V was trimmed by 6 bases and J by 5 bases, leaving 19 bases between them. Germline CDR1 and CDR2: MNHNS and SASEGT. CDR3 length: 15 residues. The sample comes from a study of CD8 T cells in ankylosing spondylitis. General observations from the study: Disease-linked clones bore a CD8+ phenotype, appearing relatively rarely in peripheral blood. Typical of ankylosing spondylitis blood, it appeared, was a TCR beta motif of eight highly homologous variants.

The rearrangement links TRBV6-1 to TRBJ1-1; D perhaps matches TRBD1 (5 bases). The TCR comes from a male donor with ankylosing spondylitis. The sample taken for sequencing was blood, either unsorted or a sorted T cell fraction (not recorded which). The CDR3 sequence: CASRRRGGPRTEAFF. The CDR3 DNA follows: TGTGCCAGCAGACGGAGGGGAGGGCCGAGGACTGAAGCTTTCTTT.